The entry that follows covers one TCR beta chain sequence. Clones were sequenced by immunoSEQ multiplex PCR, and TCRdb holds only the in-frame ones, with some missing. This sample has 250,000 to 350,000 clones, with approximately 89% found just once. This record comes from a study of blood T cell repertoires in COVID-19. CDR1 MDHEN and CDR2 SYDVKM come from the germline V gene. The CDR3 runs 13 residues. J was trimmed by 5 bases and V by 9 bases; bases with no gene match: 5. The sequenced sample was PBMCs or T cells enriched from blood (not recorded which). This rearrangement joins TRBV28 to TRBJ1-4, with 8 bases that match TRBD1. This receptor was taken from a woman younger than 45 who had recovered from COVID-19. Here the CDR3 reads CASSGGSNEKLFF. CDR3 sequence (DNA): TGTGCCAGTTCAGGGGGCTCGAATGAAAAACTGTTTTTT.